This T cell receptor beta chain was captured in a study of neurological immune-mediated disorders. This clonotype was counted many times. TCRdb re-analysed the 5' RACE reads in MiXCR, keeping a single row per CDR3 protein. The table shows nearly 60,000 distinct CDR3 sequences, with approximately 3.5% occurring only once. Germline CDR1 reads MGHRA; CDR2 reads YSYEKL. The CDR3 contains 17 residues. Trimming stripped 1 base from V and 3 bases from J, with 19 bases between. The specimen was PBMCs. The chain joins TRBV4-1 to TRBJ2-7, with a weak D call TRBD1 (7 bases). This TCR was recovered from a woman aged 30 to 39 with multiple sclerosis. The CDR3 region has the DNA TGCGCCAGCAGCCAAGTCGAAACAGGGGCGGGGAACTACGAGCAGTACTTC. Protein sequence: CASSQVETGAGNYEQYF.